This TCR beta chain was documented in a study of blood T cell repertoires in COVID-19. Across the whole study: Spain, Italy and the United States supplied samples that represented acute and convalescent COVID-19. PBMCs, B-cell-depleted T cells, or T cells provided the cDNA or gDNA that made up the material.

The CDR3 runs to 13 residues. In germline, CDR1 is SGHTA, CDR2 FQGNSA. The germline V and J ends were trimmed by 4 bases and 10 bases, with 11 bases remaining between them. Per the original methods: Amplified reference gene primers provided the basis for estimating nucleated cell counts. Assay: immunoSEQ multiplex PCR; the TCRdb copy retains only in-frame clones and omits some. That table gives V, J and clone size, and the DNA gave D and trimming. Among more than 150,000 clones listed, around nine tenths were seen once. The chain couples TRBV7-2 to TRBJ1-6, with D unclear. The origin of this receptor is a woman aged 70-85 years with acute or convalescent COVID-19. The sequencing input was peripheral blood. The CDR3 spells CASSSDGRSPLHF. The CDR3 bases are TGTGCCAGCAGCTCCGATGGGAGGTCACCCCTCCACTTT.